This T cell receptor (beta chain) was sequenced in a study of monozygotic twins with inflammatory bowel disease. Notes on the study in general: Repertoire similarity matched across concordant and discordant twins, perhaps owing to limited power.

Germline V gene data show CDR1 as SQVTM and CDR2 as ANQGSEA. The CDR3 spans 13 residues. Details on this clonotype: Its antigen is unknown.

Whole blood, unsorted for T cells, was the source of total RNA. TCRdb processed the 5' RACE reads again and assigns one entry to each CDR3 protein, with no DNA. The listing records 400,000 to 500,000 distinct CDR3 sequences. Sequencing was carried out using blood. This chain connects TRBV29-1 to TRBJ2-2; TCRdb's D call, TRBD1, is unchecked because there is no DNA. The source is a human donor with ulcerative colitis or Crohn's disease, or a healthy co-twin of an affected twin (not recorded which). CDR3 protein: CSAPGQGTGELFF.